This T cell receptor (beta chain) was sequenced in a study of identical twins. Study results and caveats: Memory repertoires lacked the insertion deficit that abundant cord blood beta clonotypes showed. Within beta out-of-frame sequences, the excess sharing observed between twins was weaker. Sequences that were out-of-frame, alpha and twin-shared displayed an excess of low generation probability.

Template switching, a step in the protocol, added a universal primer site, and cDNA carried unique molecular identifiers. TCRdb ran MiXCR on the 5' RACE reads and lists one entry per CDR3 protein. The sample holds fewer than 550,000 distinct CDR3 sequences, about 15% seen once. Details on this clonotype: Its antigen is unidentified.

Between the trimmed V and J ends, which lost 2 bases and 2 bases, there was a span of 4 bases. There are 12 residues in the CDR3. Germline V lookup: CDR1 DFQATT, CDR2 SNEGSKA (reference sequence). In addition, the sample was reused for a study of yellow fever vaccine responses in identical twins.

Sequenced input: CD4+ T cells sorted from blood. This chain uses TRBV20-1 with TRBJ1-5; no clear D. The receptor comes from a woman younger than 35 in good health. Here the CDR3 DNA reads TGCAGTGCTAGAATAGGCAATCAGCCCCAGCATTTT. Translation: CSARIGNQPQHF.